This T cell receptor (beta chain) is drawn from a study of OX40 agonist ivuxolimab in advanced cancers. The overall study: Enrolled patients in dose escalation had cancers that were hepatocellular carcinoma, melanoma, renal cell or head and neck cancer. Whole-study results and caveats: At doses 0.1 to 3.0 mg/kg, CD4+ and CD8+ clones expanded. Researchers report that CD8+ T cells had, on average, more expanded clones than CD4+.

Details on this clone: Its antigen is not known.

Germline V gene sequence: CDR1 SGHRS, CDR2 YFSETQ. Trimming took 4 bases from V and 0 from J, leaving 11 bases between them. This CDR3 contains 16 residues. The method was immunoSEQ multiplex PCR; TCRdb's version includes in-frame clones alone and lacks a portion of them. The sample has 60,000 to 90,000 clones, around 88% seen once. The chain recombines TRBV5-1 with TRBJ1-6; D is ambiguous. This TCR derives from an adult with an advanced solid tumor such as melanoma, head and neck, liver or kidney cancer. The material was CD4+ or CD8+ T cells sorted from blood, obtained in a trial of the OX40 agonist ivuxolimab. Here the CDR3 reads CASSTRTSSYNSPLHF. The CDR3 bases are TGCGCCAGCAGCACTAGGACGAGCTCCTATAATTCACCCCTCCACTTT. Full variable domain (rest looked up from reference TRBV5-1 and TRBJ1-6): KAGVTQTPRYLIKTRGQQVTLSCSPISGHRSVSWYQQTPGQGLQFLFEYFSETQRNKGNFPGRFSGRQFSNSRSEMNVSTLELGDSALYLCASSTRTSSYNSPLHFGNGTRLTVT.